This TCR beta chain is from a study of shared clonotypes between healthy human individuals. Turning to this clone: Its antigen remains unknown.

Findings and limits, study-wide: Among donors, the sharing of clonotypes was expected to be influenced by sequencing depth.

Free of recent acute infections or vaccinations, the donors were healthy HIV-negative adults. Germline lookup yields CDR1 ENHRY and CDR2 SYGVKD. The V end was cut by 3 bases, the J end by 2 bases, with 7 bases between. This CDR3 contains 13 residues. Original methodology: ImmunoSEQ output lacked quality scores and full-length reads, limiting matched filtering. Only in-frame clones appear in the TCRdb table, and some are missing; sequencing was by immunoSEQ multiplex PCR. That table is the source of V, J and clone size, and D and trimming were worked out from the DNA. In the table there are about 1 million clones, under 80% of which are singletons.

The chain links TRBV10-3 to TRBJ2-5; D uncertain. The sample was memory CD4+ T cells sorted from blood. Documented subset: CD45RA-negative fraction. This sequence was found in a man aged 18 to 30 in good health. CDR3 amino acids: CAISDRQQETQYF. The DNA of the CDR3 is TGTGCCATCAGTGACAGGCAACAAGAGACCCAGTACTTC.